This TCR beta chain is from a study of somatic mutations in cytotoxic T cells in rheumatoid arthritis. Study observations and caveats: Over 20% of CD8+ cells belonged to the largest CD8+ clone in about an eighth of the 65 patients.

To note about this clone: The antigen remains unidentified.

Per the study methods: Patient-derived CD8+ clones with a size above 1% showed rare matches to published virus-specific TCRB sequences. Clones were read by immunoSEQ multiplex PCR, and TCRdb kept only the in-frame ones, dropping some. From that table come the V and J calls and clone size; the DNA was used to work out D and trimming. The sample consists of about 9,000 clones, 79% of them appearing once. There are 15 residues in the CDR3. Losses at the gene ends were 6 bases for V and 6 bases for J; bases not matched to a gene: 8. Per germline, CDR1 MDHEN and CDR2 SYDVKM. The material sequenced was CD8+ T cells sorted from blood. The clonotype originates from an adult with rheumatoid arthritis. V and J are TRBV28 and TRBJ2-1; 10 bases agree with TRBD1. CDR3: CASSHGTGARNEQFF. Written as DNA, the CDR3 is TGTGCCAGCAGCCATGGGACAGGGGCCCGCAATGAGCAGTTCTTC.